These T cell receptor beta chains were read from a single sample in a study of synovial regulatory T cells in juvenile arthritis. Sequencing was performed with immunoSEQ multiplex PCR; in TCRdb, only in-frame clones are kept and a portion is missing. The record lists 9,000 to 10,000 clones, of which the ten most abundant hold 0.95% to 1%. Input material: Treg cells from blood. These receptors all come from a donor aged 2-29 years with juvenile idiopathic arthritis. CDR3s include the opening cysteine and the closing phenylalanine or tryptophan. Some rows have no size entry. The others give once, few or many, or a class for an expanded clone.

j_call: TRBJ1-1
clone_size: NA
v_call: TRBV28
cdr3_aa: CASRIGGLNTEAFF

j_call: TRBJ2-7
clone_size: NA
v_call: TRBV5-8
cdr3_aa: CASSRDSLYEQYF

j_call: TRBJ2-7
clone_size: NA
v_call: TRBV2
cdr3_aa: CASRLTSGGASEQYF

j_call: TRBJ1-1
clone_size: NA
v_call: TRBV5-1
cdr3_aa: CASSPDGTEGTEAFF

j_call: TRBJ1-3
clone_size: NA
v_call: TRBV11-2
cdr3_aa: CASSLVNGNTIYF

j_call: TRBJ2-7
clone_size: NA
v_call: TRBV10-3
cdr3_aa: CAIRPNTYEQYF

j_call: TRBJ2-7
clone_size: NA
v_call: TRBV7-2
cdr3_aa: CASSLSGSYEQYF

j_call: TRBJ1-5
clone_size: NA
v_call: TRBV6-6
cdr3_aa: CASSPPSPSSQHF

j_call: TRBJ1-1
clone_size: NA
v_call: TRBV10-1
cdr3_aa: CATRDSKNTEAFF

j_call: TRBJ2-7
clone_size: NA
v_call: TRBV7-8
cdr3_aa: CASRPGTGTRQYF

j_call: TRBJ1-4
clone_size: NA
v_call: TRBV20-1
cdr3_aa: CSATFNEKLFF

j_call: TRBJ1-6
clone_size: NA
v_call: TRBV28
cdr3_aa: CASSPDLGGSYNSPLHF

j_call: TRBJ1-5
clone_size: NA
v_call: TRBV6-6
cdr3_aa: CASSYPGQKNQPQHF

j_call: TRBJ2-3
clone_size: NA
v_call: TRBV5-4
cdr3_aa: CASSLGADTQYF

j_call: TRBJ2-7
clone_size: NA
v_call: TRBV6-6
cdr3_aa: CASSRLAGGPWEQYF

j_call: TRBJ2-7
clone_size: NA
v_call: TRBV7-9
cdr3_aa: CASGASGGYEQYF

j_call: TRBJ2-1
clone_size: NA
v_call: TRBV10-1
cdr3_aa: CASSVGREWGEQFF

j_call: TRBJ1-1
clone_size: medium-sized
v_call: TRBV6-1
cdr3_aa: CASSGRGKTEAFF

j_call: TRBJ1-5
clone_size: NA
v_call: TRBV10-3
cdr3_aa: CAIRGGQGMDQPQHF

j_call: TRBJ1-5
clone_size: NA
v_call: TRBV28
cdr3_aa: CASSLFTTKGSNQPQHF

j_call: TRBJ2-7
clone_size: medium-sized
v_call: TRBV19
cdr3_aa: CASSRGQYEQYF

j_call: TRBJ1-2
clone_size: medium-sized
v_call: TRBV11-2
cdr3_aa: CASSLGGDYGYTF

j_call: TRBJ2-7
clone_size: NA
v_call: TRBV2
cdr3_aa: CASSEPLKQYF

j_call: TRBJ1-1
clone_size: NA
v_call: TRBV7-2
cdr3_aa: CASSLGTVNTEAFF

j_call: TRBJ1-4
clone_size: NA
v_call: TRBV19
cdr3_aa: CASSPLDSEEKLFF

j_call: TRBJ2-7
clone_size: medium-sized
v_call: TRBV6-4
cdr3_aa: CASSQRSGPGTSGFPYEQYF

j_call: TRBJ1-1
clone_size: NA
v_call: TRBV20-1
cdr3_aa: CSATGRAEAFF

j_call: TRBJ2-7
clone_size: NA
v_call: TRBV6-5
cdr3_aa: CASSRSGTANEQYF

j_call: TRBJ2-6
clone_size: NA
v_call: TRBV5-1
cdr3_aa: CASSLRTGRSSGANVLTF

j_call: TRBJ1-2
clone_size: NA
v_call: TRBV11-1
cdr3_aa: CASSQDRGYGYTF

j_call: TRBJ1-4
clone_size: NA
v_call: TRBV5-1
cdr3_aa: CASSLGKTPGQGMWFF

j_call: TRBJ2-4
clone_size: NA
v_call: TRBV19
cdr3_aa: CASSELATLLAKNIQYF

j_call: TRBJ2-7
clone_size: NA
v_call: TRBV14
cdr3_aa: CASSQRAIQGAYEQYF

j_call: TRBJ1-4
clone_size: NA
v_call: TRBV18
cdr3_aa: CASSQKGARNEKLFF

j_call: TRBJ1-6
clone_size: NA
v_call: TRBV7-6
cdr3_aa: CASSLGGTGLVNSPLHF

j_call: TRBJ2-2
clone_size: NA
v_call: TRBV28
cdr3_aa: CASSFSWRNTGELFF

j_call: TRBJ2-1
clone_size: NA
v_call: TRBV19
cdr3_aa: CASGVVAGGSHGEQFF

j_call: TRBJ1-6
clone_size: NA
v_call: TRBV10-1
cdr3_aa: CASSESTRAGRYNSPLHF

j_call: TRBJ2-2
clone_size: NA
v_call: TRBV5-8
cdr3_aa: CASSLGPGFAGELFF

j_call: TRBJ1-2
clone_size: NA
v_call: TRBV19
cdr3_aa: CATETQGARGYTF

j_call: TRBJ1-2
clone_size: NA
v_call: TRBV4-1
cdr3_aa: CASAGGADYGYTF

j_call: TRBJ2-7
clone_size: NA
v_call: TRBV12-5
cdr3_aa: CASGLVPWTSYEQYF

j_call: TRBJ1-1
clone_size: NA
v_call: TRBV14
cdr3_aa: CASSQVSRAWGTEAFF

j_call: TRBJ1-2
clone_size: NA
v_call: TRBV6-1
cdr3_aa: CASSGLGSRGYTF